The T cell receptor beta chain described here comes from a study of radiation and T cells in renal cell carcinoma. This CDR3 is built from 13 residues. Trimming removed 5 bases from V and 5 bases from J, with 11 bases in between. Germline V gene lookup returns CDR1 SGHVS and CDR2 FNYEAQ. Concerning this clone itself: Its cognate antigen is unknown.

Time point denoted: blood 2 weeks post-SBRT. Treatment meaning: 15 Gy SBRT to primary tumor, nephrectomy 4 weeks later. Clones were read by immunoSEQ multiplex PCR, and TCRdb kept only the in-frame ones, dropping some. This table has tens of thousands of clones, around three quarters appearing once. Points from the study as a whole: In blood, top tumor clones expanded by 2 weeks, shrinking by 4.

This receptor was taken from an older woman with renal cell carcinoma. The material was blood, obtained from a patient whose treatment included radiotherapy and nephrectomy. The V call is TRBV7-6, the J call TRBJ2-3; D might be TRBD2 (5 bases). This CDR3 is CASSPGREDTQYF. CDR3 in DNA: TGTGCCAGCAGCCCCGGACGGGAAGATACGCAGTATTTT.